A selection of T cell receptor beta chains follows, all from one sample in a study of T cell changes during pregnancy in multiple sclerosis. Some clones are missing from TCRdb's copy, which holds only in-frame ones; the method was immunoSEQ multiplex PCR. The repertoire holds 85,000 to 110,000 clones, with roughly nine tenths as singletons. The sample in question was peripheral blood, obtained after pregnancy. All receptors come from a female donor with multiple sclerosis, enrolled in a pregnancy study. Both conserved end residues are part of each CDR3. The D gene is left open where the match is weak. Expanded clones are given a class, and other clones once, few, many or no size at all.

TRBV15	NA	NA	TRBJ1-1	CATSRKVGGPALDTEAFF	TGTGCCACCAGCAGAAAAGTGGGAGGTCCCGCGTTAGACACTGAAGCTTTCTTT
TRBV6-1	NA	NA	TRBJ2-7	CASNGRAGSYEQYF	TGTGCCAGCAATGGCAGGGCAGGCTCCTACGAGCAGTACTTC
TRBV2	NA	NA	TRBJ2-1	CASGEGDSSYNEQFF	TGTGCCAGCGGGGAGGGGGACTCCTCCTACAATGAGCAGTTCTTC
TRBV6-5	TRBD1	NA	TRBJ1-1	CASRPEGQGTEAFF	TGTGCCAGCAGACCCGAGGGACAGGGGACTGAAGCTTTCTTT
TRBV9	TRBD1	NA	TRBJ1-2	CASSGQGIMGYTF	TGTGCCAGCAGCGGACAGGGTATTATGGGCTACACCTTC
TRBV9	TRBD2	NA	TRBJ2-3	CASSLRGGWSTDTQYF	TGTGCCAGCAGCCTTCGGGGAGGGTGGAGCACAGATACGCAGTATTTT
TRBV5-4	TRBD1	NA	TRBJ1-2	CASSLTFDRDYGYTF	TGTGCCAGCAGCTTAACTTTTGACAGGGACTATGGCTACACCTTC
TRBV27	TRBD2	NA	TRBJ2-7	CASSLLSGGSGEQYF	TGTGCCAGCAGTCTACTCTCCGGGGGGTCGGGCGAGCAGTACTTC
TRBV11-2	TRBD2	NA	TRBJ2-1	CASSSRGVGLTYNEQFF	TGTGCCAGCAGCTCAAGAGGCGTGGGACTAACGTACAATGAGCAGTTCTTC
TRBV14	NA	NA	TRBJ2-5	CASSQLGASEFQETQYF	TGTGCCAGCAGCCAATTGGGGGCCTCCGAATTTCAAGAGACCCAGTACTTC
TRBV5-1	NA	once	TRBJ1-4	CASSFTASNEKLFF	TGCGCCAGCAGCTTTACAGCCTCTAATGAAAAACTGTTTTTT
TRBV7-2	TRBD2	few	TRBJ2-7	CASSLAGGGYEQYF	TGTGCCAGCAGCTTAGCCGGGGGGGGGTACGAGCAGTACTTC
TRBV10-3	NA	NA	TRBJ2-7	CAISDRRGLGEQYF	TGTGCCATCAGTGACCGCCGCGGGTTGGGAGAGCAGTACTTC
TRBV4-1	TRBD2	NA	TRBJ2-5	CASSQGRTSGGKETQYF	TGCGCCAGCAGCCAAGGGAGGACTAGCGGGGGGAAGGAGACCCAGTACTTC
TRBV7-2	NA	NA	TRBJ1-1	CASSAGLDTEAFF	TGTGCCAGCAGCGCAGGGCTTGACACTGAAGCTTTCTTT
TRBV27	NA	NA	TRBJ2-5	CASSLGGLGVQYF	TGTGCCAGCAGTTTGGGGGGACTCGGAGTTCAGTACTTC
TRBV2	NA	NA	TRBJ2-1	CASSGEEGQGKVQFF	TGTGCCAGCAGTGGGGAGGAGGGTCAGGGAAAAGTGCAGTTCTTC
TRBV7-9	TRBD1	NA	TRBJ1-4	CASSVRQGRLEQANEKLFF	TGTGCCAGCAGCGTTCGACAGGGGAGGTTGGAGCAAGCTAATGAAAAACTGTTTTTT
TRBV11-2	TRBD1	NA	TRBJ1-3	CASSTGTGPNWNTIYF	TGTGCCAGCAGCACCGGGACAGGCCCTAACTGGAACACCATATATTTT
TRBV27	TRBD1	NA	TRBJ1-1	CASTNARLRGQGRVDVWNTEAFF	TGTGCCAGCACCAACGCCCGATTAAGGGGACAGGGCCGGGTTGACGTTTGGAACACTGAAGCTTTCTTT
TRBV5-1	TRBD2	NA	TRBJ2-1	CASSLAGGRYNEQFF	TGCGCCAGCAGCTTGGCGGGAGGGAGGTACAATGAGCAGTTCTTC
TRBV5-1	NA	NA	TRBJ2-7	CASSLGTGEAEQYF	TGCGCCAGCAGCTTGGGAACAGGGGAGGCCGAGCAGTACTTC
TRBV4-3	NA	NA	TRBJ1-2	CASSQGHNYGYTF	TGCGCCAGCAGCCAAGGACACAACTATGGCTACACCTTC
TRBV19	NA	NA	TRBJ1-5	CASQNRVLGQPQHF	TGTGCCAGCCAAAACAGGGTCTTAGGGCAGCCCCAGCATTTT
TRBV5-1	NA	once	TRBJ1-2	CASSLLEANYGYTF	TGCGCCAGCAGCTTGTTGGAGGCCAACTATGGCTACACCTTC
TRBV11-2	NA	NA	TRBJ1-5	CASSLAGNQPQHF	TGTGCCAGCAGCTTAGCAGGGAATCAGCCCCAGCATTTT
TRBV6-1	NA	NA	TRBJ1-2	CASSDWGRGYTF	TGTGCCAGCAGTGATTGGGGGCGCGGCTACACCTTC
TRBV19	TRBD1	NA	TRBJ1-5	CASSTSGTGGIKPQHF	TGTGCCAGTAGCACATCGGGGACAGGGGGGATCAAGCCCCAGCATTTT
TRBV10-1	NA	NA	TRBJ1-1	CASSEGAAREAFF	TGCGCCAGCAGTGAGGGGGCCGCTCGGGAAGCTTTCTTT
TRBV7-2	NA	NA	TRBJ2-7	CASSLRRPPPIGEQYF	TGTGCCAGCAGCTTAAGACGACCGCCCCCGATCGGGGAGCAGTACTTC
TRBV10-1	NA	NA	TRBJ2-3	CASGSGAFTDTQYF	TGCGCCAGCGGCTCAGGGGCCTTCACAGATACGCAGTATTTT
TRBV2	NA	NA	TRBJ1-5	CASSEDGRLRGNQPQHF	TGTGCCAGCAGTGAAGATGGGAGGCTTCGGGGCAATCAGCCCCAGCATTTT
TRBV19	NA	NA	TRBJ2-7	CASSIRHLPQSYEQYF	TGTGCCAGTAGTATAAGACATCTACCCCAATCCTACGAGCAGTACTTC